Below, 9 T cell receptor beta chains from the same sample are listed, as sequenced in a study of T cell repertoires in aging, cancer and after chemotherapy. Multiplex touch-down PCR with TRB-A/B primers amplified rearranged V-D-J TRB sequences. TCRdb itself ran the multiplex PCR reads through MiXCR, one entry per CDR3 protein. The sample shows under 300 distinct CDR3 sequences, roughly 19% of them seen only once. Peripheral blood genomic DNA, not sorted cells or RNA, was the template. Material: blood. These receptor sequences come from a human donor with a blood cancer. The donor label of this sample is uncertain.

This clonotype is medium-sized within its sample. J is TRBJ2-2 and V is TRBV7-9; 8 bases line up with TRBD1. Germline-derived CDR1 and CDR2 are SEHNR and FQNEAQ (reference sequence). CDR3 length: 16 residues. V shed 5 bases and J 4 bases; nucleotides not matched to a gene: 9. CDR3 in amino acids: CASSARQGITTGELFF. The CDR3 DNA follows: TGTGCCAGCAGCGCCCGACAGGGGATTACCACCGGGGAGCTGTTTTTT.

This chain links TRBV6-2 or TRBV6-3 with TRBJ2-7, with TRBD1 identical over 7 bases. CDR3 length equals 14 residues. Losses at the gene ends were 4 bases for V and 5 bases for J; bases not matched to a gene: 8. The germline CDR1 and CDR2 sequences are MNHEY and SVGEGT. CDR3 sequence: CASSSRQGPHEQYF. The CDR3 DNA sequence: TGTGCCAGCAGTTCTCGACAGGGCCCCCACGAGCAGTACTTC.

This clonotype is deemed hyperexpanded. The rearrangement uses TRBV5-6 and TRBJ2-5; 8 nucleotides line up with TRBD2. Germline trimming cut 0 bases from V and 4 bases from J; bases unmatched to any gene: 5. The CDR3 is 15 residues long. Germline-derived CDR1 and CDR2 are SGHDT and YYEEEE. CDR3 DNA sequence: TGTGCCAGCAGCTTGGTTGCGGGGGGAGGAGAGACCCAGTACTTC. This translates into CASSLVAGGGETQYF.

This clonotype was detected a few times. V gene TRBV7-9 combines with J gene TRBJ1-1; a possible D gene is TRBD1 (5 bases). The CDR3 sequence is 13 residues long. Germline lookup yields CDR1 SEHNR and CDR2 FQNEAQ (reference sequence). V was shortened by 4 bases and J by 1 base, with 7 bases between the two germline ends. CDR3 DNA: TGTGCCAGCAGCTCGGGACCGAACACTGAAGCTTTCTTT. This gives the protein CASSSGPNTEAFF.

The V call is TRBV11-3, the J call TRBJ2-1; D is undetermined. The CDR3 is 13 amino acids. The V gene's germline CDR1 is SGHNT and CDR2 YENEEA. Trimming took off 5 bases at V and 11 bases at J, with 16 bases between the two ends. This chain's CDR3 is CASSPKWKRKQFF. The DNA of the CDR3 is TGTGCCAGCAGCCCGAAATGGAAGCGAAAGCAGTTCTTC.

This clonotype qualifies as medium-sized. V is TRBV28 and J is TRBJ2-1; TRBD2 agrees at 8 bases. This CDR3 has 17 residues. CDR1 and CDR2 from the germline V gene are MDHEN and SYDVKM. The ends lost 4 bases at V and 1 base at J; junction bases unmatched: 9. In DNA, the CDR3 is TGTGCCAGCAGTTCCGTGTTTAGCGGGGTGTCCTACAATGAGCAGTTCTTC. The encoded protein is CASSSVFSGVSYNEQFF.

This clonotype is labeled as hyperexpanded. The CDR3 spells CASGSLNQPQHF. CDR3 nucleotide sequence: TGTGCCAGCGGGTCATTAAATCAGCCCCAGCATTTT. The chain uses TRBV2 and TRBJ1-5; no clear D. Trimming left V 8 bases short and J 4 bases short, with 9 bases between. From germline, CDR1 is SNHLY and CDR2 FYNNEI. This CDR3 comprises 12 residues.

Relative to its sample, this clonotype is large. This chain uses TRBV11-3 with TRBJ2-1; 13 bases align to TRBD2. Per germline, CDR1 SGHNT and CDR2 YENEEA. The CDR3 is made up of 15 amino acids. V shed 5 bases, J shed 7 bases, and the junction held 5 bases outside the gene matches. The CDR3 sequence: CASSPRLAGGNEQFF. The CDR3 coding sequence is TGTGCCAGCAGCCCTAGACTAGCGGGAGGTAATGAGCAGTTCTTC.

This clonotype qualifies as medium-sized. The chain uses TRBV5-1 and TRBJ2-7; tentative D call: TRBD2 (5 bases). V was cut by 2 bases and J by 5 bases, with 8 bases left in between. Germline values: CDR1 SGHRS, CDR2 YFSETQ. This CDR3 comprises 12 residues. As DNA, the CDR3 is TGCGCCAGCAGCTTAGAGGGTAACGAGCAGTACTTC. It codes for CASSLEGNEQYF.